This T cell receptor (beta chain) was sequenced in a study of radiation and T cells in renal cell carcinoma. In its sample, this clone was seen once. Profiled with immunoSEQ multiplex PCR; TCRdb holds only in-frame clones, not every one. The sample has 23,000 or so clones, more than 45% seen once. This CDR3 is 13 amino acids long. Looked up from germline, CDR1 is KGHSH and CDR2 is LQKENI. V was clipped by 2 bases and J by 7 bases, with 9 bases between them. Treatment given: treatment-naive control, cytoreductive nephrectomy. The receptor was derived from a man between 35 and 55 years old with renal cell carcinoma. The specimen was tumor tissue, collected from a patient whose treatment was nephrectomy without radiotherapy. V is TRBV18 and J is TRBJ1-5; D is perhaps TRBD1 (5 bases). CDR3 protein: CASSPSREQPQHF. The CDR3 DNA is TGTGCCAGCTCACCAAGCAGGGAGCAGCCCCAGCATTTT.